This T cell receptor beta chain derives from a study of identical twins. This clonotype was seen only a few times. The CDR3 covers 15 residues. V lost 3 bases and J 2 bases, leaving 13 bases between the germline ends. Germline CDR1 is SEHNR and CDR2 is FQNEAQ (reference sequence). TCRdb reprocessed the 5' RACE reads with MiXCR, giving one entry per CDR3 protein. Of about 890,000 distinct CDR3 sequences in the sample, 10% to 15% were seen once. The same sample was also studied in work on yellow fever vaccine responses in identical twins.

Sequences were obtained from PBMCs. The origin of this receptor is a woman between 18 and 29 years old in good health. The chain is built from TRBV7-9 and TRBJ2-5, with D perhaps matching TRBD2 (5 bases). The CDR3 DNA follows: TGTGCCAGCAGCTTGTTTTCCGGGGTTCAAGAGACCCAGTACTTC. Translating gives CASSLFSGVQETQYF.